These 5 T cell receptor beta chains were all obtained from the same sample, sequenced in a study of blood T cell repertoires in COVID-19. The data were produced by immunoSEQ multiplex PCR, yet TCRdb's version contains in-frame clones alone and is incomplete. The sample gives approximately 110,000 clones, about 76% of which show up once; approximately 19% is in the top ten. Source material: peripheral blood. These TCRs come from a woman aged 70-85 years with acute or convalescent COVID-19.

The table lists this clone with a few counts. The genes are TRBV2 and TRBJ2-2, with 7 bases fitting TRBD2. The CDR3 sequence is 15 residues long. Losses at the gene ends were 1 base for V and 5 bases for J; bases not matched to a gene: 4. CDR1 and CDR2 (germline): SNHLY, FYNNEI. The CDR3, as DNA: TGTGCCAGCAGTGAAGTCTGGGAGGGAACCGGGGAGCTGTTTTTT. It encodes CASSEVWEGTGELFF. The full variable domain, with the rest looked up from reference TRBV2 and TRBJ2-2, is EPEVTQTPSHQVTQMGQEVILRCVPISNHLYFYWYRQILGQKVEFLVSFYNNEISEKSEIFDDQFSVERPDGSNFTLKIRSTKLEDSAMYFCASSEVWEGTGELFFGEGSRLTVL.

CDR3 sequence: CSVEDRRGFNYGYTF. For the CDR3, the DNA is TGCAGCGTTGAAGATCGGAGGGGCTTTAACTATGGCTACACCTTC. The V gene is TRBV29-1, the J gene TRBJ1-2; tentative D call: TRBD1 (5 bases). Looked up from germline, CDR1 is SQVTM and CDR2 is ANQGSEA. Trimming took off 0 bases at V and 1 base at J, with 12 bases between the two ends. The CDR3 consists of 15 residues.

This chain joins TRBV30 and TRBJ1-2, with TRBD1 matching 11 bases. This CDR3 region has 12 residues. V gave up 8 bases and J gave up 6 bases; unmatched junction bases: 5. In germline, CDR1 is GTSNPN, CDR2 SVGIG (reference sequence). Here the CDR3 reads CARTGGANGYTF. CDR3 sequence (DNA): TGTGCCCGGACAGGGGGCGCAAATGGCTACACCTTC.

In this sample, this clone turned up a few times. The chain links TRBV3-1 (or the pseudogene TRBV3-2) to TRBJ2-2, with D unresolved. From germline, CDR1 is LGHDT and CDR2 YNNKEL (reference sequence). This CDR3 comprises 14 residues. V was shortened by 0 bases and J by 6 bases, with 8 bases between the two germline ends. The CDR3 loop is CASSQDLGAGELFF. DNA of the CDR3: TGTGCCAGCAGCCAAGATTTGGGCGCCGGGGAGCTGTTTTTT.

This chain connects TRBV27 to TRBJ2-3; TRBD1 might be the D (6 bases). Germline-derived CDR1 and CDR2 are MNHEY and SMNVEV (reference sequence). This CDR3 region has 13 residues. The V end lost 3 bases, the J end lost 5 bases, and 9 bases lay between the germline ends. The CDR3 region is CASSFRTEDTQYF. CDR3 bases: TGTGCCAGCAGTTTCAGGACAGAAGATACGCAGTATTTT.